This TCR beta chain was obtained from a study of cytomegalovirus exposure and HLA in healthy donors. Notes on the study in general: Later on, a genetic analysis was performed. It linked a missense variant in DCLRE1C with V- and J-gene trimming of TCR beta. A list of 150 or so TCR beta chains associated with cytomegalovirus was given. The classifier reportedly diagnosed cytomegalovirus status with high sensitivity and specificity.

A multiplex PCR was run with 60 Vbeta primers and 13 Jbeta primers. TCRdb's copy holds only in-frame clones and misses some; the assay was immunoSEQ multiplex PCR. The sample yields about 180,000 clones, about 82% seen once. About this clone: Its antigen remains unknown.

This CDR3 is 14 amino acids long. V shed 4 bases, J shed 4 bases, and the junction held 6 bases outside the gene matches. Germline lookup yields CDR1 SQVTM and CDR2 ANQGSEA. J is TRBJ1-1 and V is TRBV29-1; 10 positions agree with TRBD1. This TCR derives from a young man in good health and CMV-seronegative. The sequencing sample was made of PBMCs. CDR3 protein: CSVAIRTGGTEAFF. In DNA form, the CDR3 reads TGCAGCGTTGCAATTCGGACAGGGGGCACTGAAGCTTTCTTT.